This T cell receptor (beta chain) was observed in a study of molecular identifiers for immune sequencing clone quantification. Turning to the study itself: Replicates partitioned RNA from 20,000 or 100,000 naive CD8 cells into five parts, sequencing four. Study-wide findings and caveats: Identical TCR molecules that share a barcode could lead to an underestimation of highly expanded clone sizes.

The bulk TCR libraries were made with methods described before and with listed TCR primers. TCRdb called the PCR reads again in MiXCR, with one record for every CDR3 protein. In the table there are approximately 680,000 distinct CDR3 sequences, less than 30% of which are singletons. This clonotype appeared many times. Its antigen is still unknown. The trim removed 2 bases at V and 6 bases at J, leaving 14 bases unmatched. The V gene's germline CDR1 is MDHEN and CDR2 SYDVKM. The CDR3 totals 18 residues. Sorted naive CD8 T cells, about 20,000 to 1,100,000, were sequenced from 10%, 30% or 50% RNA. This sequence was found in a human donor in good health. Some libraries in this study had Jurkat cell RNA spiked in. The chain joins TRBV28 to TRBJ2-3; 10 nucleotides align to TRBD2. What was sequenced was naive CD8+ T cells from blood, with Jurkat cell RNA spiked in. Stated subset: FACS-sorted CD8+CD4-CCR7+CD45RA+ naive T cells. In DNA, the CDR3 is TGTGCCAGCAGTTTACCGGGCACTAGCGGGAATTTGGGCGATACGCAGTATTTT. Protein sequence: CASSLPGTSGNLGDTQYF.